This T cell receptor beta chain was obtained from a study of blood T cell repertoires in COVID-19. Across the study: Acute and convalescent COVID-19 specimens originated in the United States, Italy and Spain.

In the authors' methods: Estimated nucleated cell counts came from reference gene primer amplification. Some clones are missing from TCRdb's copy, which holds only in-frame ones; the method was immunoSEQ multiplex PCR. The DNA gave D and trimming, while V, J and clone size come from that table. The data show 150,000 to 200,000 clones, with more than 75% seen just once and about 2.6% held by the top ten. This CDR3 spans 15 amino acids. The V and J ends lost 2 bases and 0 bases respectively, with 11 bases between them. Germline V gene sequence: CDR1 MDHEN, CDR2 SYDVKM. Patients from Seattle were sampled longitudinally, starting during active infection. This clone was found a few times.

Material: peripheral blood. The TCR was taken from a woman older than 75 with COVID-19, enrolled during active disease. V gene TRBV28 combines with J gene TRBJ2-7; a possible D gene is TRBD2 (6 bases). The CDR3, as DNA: TGTGCCAGCAGTTTAGGGAGGATGCTCTCCTACGAGCAGTACTTC. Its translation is CASSLGRMLSYEQYF.